These 15 T cell receptor beta chains came from one sample sequenced in a study of T cell responses to AZD1222 COVID-19 vaccine. Sequencing used immunoSEQ multiplex PCR; TCRdb keeps in-frame clones, though not all of them. The table has 150,000 to 200,000 clones, approximately 93% seen once. Sample: peripheral blood, taken on day 0 of AZD1222 vaccination. These TCRs come from an adult in good health.

This rearrangement joins TRBV2 to TRBJ2-3, with unresolved D. Germline V lookup: CDR1 SNHLY, CDR2 FYNNEI. V shed 10 bases and J shed 2 bases, with 10 bases lying between them. The CDR3 is 12 residues long. The CDR3 DNA is TGTGCCACTTTGGGCCACACAGATACGCAGTATTTT. The encoded protein is CATLGHTDTQYF.

V gene TRBV5-1 combines with J gene TRBJ1-6; D call uncertain. This CDR3 is 16 amino acids long. Trimming removed 4 bases from V and 0 bases from J, with 11 bases in between. Per germline, CDR1 SGHRS and CDR2 YFSETQ. Here the CDR3 reads CASSRTESSYNSPLHF. CDR3 nucleotides: TGCGCCAGCAGCCGGACCGAGAGCTCCTATAATTCACCCCTCCACTTT.

The chain joins TRBV7-2 to TRBJ2-5, with D possibly TRBD1 on 6 matching bases. Germline assignment: CDR1 SGHTA and CDR2 FQGNSA. The CDR3 consists of 13 residues. Trimming shortened V by 4 bases and J by 4 bases, and 10 bases separated the two germline ends. CDR3 nucleotide sequence: TGTGCCAGCAGCTCTACAGGGCGAGAGACCCAGTACTTC. This sequence encodes CASSSTGRETQYF.

The chain has TRBV5-6 and TRBJ2-7; weak D call: TRBD1 (6 bases). Trimming removed 2 bases from V and 6 bases from J, with 21 bases in between. This CDR3 has 16 amino acids. Germline V gives CDR1 SGHDT, CDR2 YYEEEE. The CDR3 coding sequence is TGTGCCAGCAGCTTATTCAACCAGGGGTACGGTTCCGAGCAGTACTTC. Translated: CASSLFNQGYGSEQYF.

J is TRBJ1-1 and V is TRBV11-3; D ambiguous. CDR1 is SGHNT, CDR2 YENEEA, per germline. The CDR3 sequence is 17 residues long. V was pared by 1 base and J by 1 base, with 16 bases between. The CDR3 region has the DNA TGTGCCAGCAGCTTAGGGGTTTTTTTGTCTAGGAACACTGAAGCTTTCTTT. This translates into CASSLGVFLSRNTEAFF.

The chain links TRBV12-3 or TRBV12-4 to TRBJ1-2; D not certain. The CDR3 is made up of 13 amino acids. Trimming left V 6 bases short and J 5 bases short, with 13 bases between. CDR3 residues: CASSTDVLYGYTF. The CDR3 DNA sequence: TGTGCCAGCAGCACGGACGTACTGTATGGCTACACCTTC.

The genes are TRBV7-9 and TRBJ2-5; D remains ambiguous. CDR3 size: 14 residues. Trimming removed 2 bases at V and 1 base at J, with 8 bases between. Germline CDR1 and CDR2: SEHNR and FQNEAQ (reference sequence). Written as DNA, the CDR3 is TGTGCCAGCAGCTTATGGCGGATCCAAGAGACCCAGTACTTC. This encodes CASSLWRIQETQYF.

The rearrangement links TRBV7-3 to TRBJ2-3; D not certain. Between the trimmed V and J ends, which lost 3 bases and 1 base, there was a span of 11 bases. Germline CDR1 reads SGHTA; CDR2 reads FQGTGA. The length of the CDR3 is 15 residues. CDR3 nucleotide sequence: TGTGCCAGCAGCTTTACGGGTGATGGCACAGATACGCAGTATTTT. It encodes CASSFTGDGTDTQYF.

This sequence joins TRBV2 and TRBJ1-2; TRBD1 matches 8 bases. CDR1 and CDR2 from the germline V gene are SNHLY and FYNNEI. The CDR3 consists of 15 residues. V lost 4 bases and J lost 7; bases outside the gene matches: 11. The CDR3 loop is CASSVEARGPGGYTF. DNA of the CDR3: TGTGCCAGCAGTGTCGAAGCCAGGGGGCCGGGTGGCTACACCTTC.

The V call is TRBV11-2, the J call TRBJ2-1; 7 nucleotides agree with TRBD2. Per germline, CDR1 SGHAT and CDR2 FQNNGV. CDR3 length: 15 residues. V dropped 1 base and J dropped 7; count of bases not matched to a gene: 7. CDR3 amino acids: CASSLVGQGGNEQFF. The CDR3 region has the DNA TGTGCCAGCAGCTTAGTGGGGCAGGGAGGGAATGAGCAGTTCTTC. Complete variable domain (other parts from reference TRBV11-2 and TRBJ2-1): EAGVAQSPRYKIIEKRQSVAFWCNPISGHATLYWYQQILGQGPKLLIQFQNNGVVDDSQLPKDRFSAERLKGVDSTLKIQPAKLEDSAVYLCASSLVGQGGNEQFFGPGTRLTVL.

The chain joins TRBV25-1 to TRBJ2-5, with D maybe TRBD1 (6 bases). The germline gives CDR1 MGHDK, CDR2 SYGVNS. The CDR3 runs 13 residues. Trimming shortened V by 6 bases and J by 7 bases, and 15 bases separated the two germline ends. The CDR3 DNA sequence: TGTGCCAGCAGCCAGGGGTTATTTGGGACCCAGTACTTC. Its protein product is CASSQGLFGTQYF.

Worth noting for this clone: The sample contains more than one DNA sequence encoding this CDR3. The genes are TRBV7-9 and TRBJ1-1; tentatively, D is TRBD1 (6 bases). Germline CDR1 and CDR2: SEHNR and FQNEAQ (reference sequence). The CDR3 totals 13 residues. Trimming pared 5 bases from V and 5 bases from J, leaving 12 bases between. In DNA, the CDR3 is TGTGCCAGCAGCGTCACAGGGTATACTGAAGCTTTCTTT. Translation gives CASSVTGYTEAFF.

V gene TRBV7-9 combines with J gene TRBJ1-1, with D hard to call. The CDR3 spans 15 residues. Germline values: CDR1 SEHNR, CDR2 FQNEAQ (reference sequence). V was shortened by 1 base and J by 6 bases, with 15 bases between the two germline ends. CDR3 sequence: CASSLEVGVWAEAFF. For the CDR3, the DNA is TGTGCCAGCAGCTTAGAAGTCGGGGTATGGGCTGAAGCTTTCTTT.

The table lists this clone with a count of one. The rearrangement joins TRBV13 to TRBJ2-7, with TRBD2 as a possible D gene (6 bases). The CDR3 runs to 13 residues. The V gene's germline CDR1 is PRHDT and CDR2 FYEKMQ (reference sequence). V was cut by 2 bases and J by 6 bases, with 11 bases left in between. This chain's CDR3 is CASSLFRGTEQYF. Here the CDR3 DNA reads TGTGCCAGCAGCTTATTTCGGGGGACCGAGCAGTACTTC.

The chain combines TRBV5-6 with TRBJ2-1; 8 bases line up with TRBD2. Losses at the gene ends were 4 bases for V and 2 bases for J; bases not matched to a gene: 14. Germline lookup yields CDR1 SGHDT and CDR2 YYEEEE. The CDR3 sequence is 18 residues long. CDR3 loop: CASSPTGGGGIPYNEQFF. The CDR3 bases are TGTGCCAGCAGCCCCACCGGGGGCGGGGGGATTCCCTACAATGAGCAGTTCTTC.